Below are 16 T cell receptor beta chains sequenced from a single sample in a study of shared clonotypes between healthy human individuals. Naive CD8 isolation took CD45RO-negative cells positively selected for CCR7 and excluded terminally differentiated effector memory CD45RA+ cells. Some clones are missing from TCRdb's copy, which holds only in-frame ones; the method was immunoSEQ multiplex PCR. This sample has about 680,000 clones, with just over 90% found just once. Specimen: naive CD8+ T cells sorted from blood. These receptors were taken from a young man in good health.

The J gene is TRBJ2-1, the V gene TRBV29-1, with 13 bases aligning to TRBD2. The ends lost 2 bases at V and 5 bases at J; junction bases unmatched: 6. The germline gives CDR1 SQVTM, CDR2 ANQGSEA. This CDR3 has 16 residues. Here the CDR3 reads CSVETTSGRADNEQFF. In DNA, the CDR3 is TGCAGCGTTGAAACCACTAGCGGGAGGGCCGACAATGAGCAGTTCTTC.

The chain uses TRBV12-1 and TRBJ1-4; TRBD1, the table's D call, was not compared with the DNA. TRBV12-1 is an annotated pseudogene. The CDR3 loop spans 17 amino acids. The CDR3 is CASTPSMQRGQGEKLFF. CDR3 nucleotide sequence: TGTGCCAGCACACCTAGTATGCAGAGGGGGCAAGGGGAAAAACTGTTTTTT.

This clone was counted a few times. The chain recombines TRBV27 with TRBJ1-2, with a weak D call TRBD1 (6 bases). This CDR3 is 14 amino acids long. Germline V lookup: CDR1 MNHEY, CDR2 SMNVEV (reference sequence). Trimming removed 2 bases at V and 2 bases at J, with 9 bases between. CDR3 loop: CASSLGQGNYGYTF. The CDR3 DNA reads TGTGCCAGCAGTTTAGGGCAGGGGAACTATGGCTACACCTTC.

Turning to this clone: This sample also contains other DNA sequences that code for the same CDR3. This rearrangement joins TRBV25-1 to TRBJ1-1; the D gene is possibly TRBD1 (5 bases). This CDR3 is built from 13 residues. Germline lookup yields CDR1 MGHDK and CDR2 SYGVNS. Trimming removed 6 bases at V and 2 bases at J, with 10 bases between. As DNA, the CDR3 is TGTGCCAGCAGCGCCACAGGTAACACTGAAGCTTTCTTT. Translation gives CASSATGNTEAFF.

The rearrangement uses TRBV27 and TRBJ1-5, with D unresolved. CDR1 and CDR2 from the germline V gene are MNHEY and SMNVEV (reference sequence). This CDR3 has 16 amino acids. The V gene lost 5 bases and the J gene lost 6 bases, with 20 bases spanning the gap. The CDR3 coding sequence is TGTGCCAGCAGTCCAGCTATCCCCGCCTCGGGTCAGCCCCAGCATTTT. Encoded protein: CASSPAIPASGQPQHF.

This CDR3 is CAISEPATAGHGYTF. The CDR3, as DNA: TGTGCCATCAGTGAGCCCGCGACAGCCGGGCATGGCTACACCTTC. This rearrangement joins TRBV10-3 to TRBJ1-2, with a tentative D call TRBD1 (5 bases). CDR1 and CDR2 from the germline V gene are ENHRY and SYGVKD. CDR3 length: 15 amino acids. Trimming took 2 bases from V and 6 from J, leaving 16 bases between them.

This clone was seen once. J is TRBJ1-2 and V is TRBV25-1, with D possibly being TRBD1 (5 bases). CDR1 and CDR2 (germline): MGHDK, SYGVNS. The CDR3 is 13 amino acids. The V gene lost 1 base and the J gene lost 3 bases, with 6 bases spanning the gap. The CDR3 sequence: CASSEWGDYGYTF. DNA of the CDR3: TGTGCCAGCAGTGAATGGGGGGACTATGGCTACACCTTC.

The rearrangement joins TRBV11-2 to TRBJ2-7; D is undetermined. Trimming cost V 2 bases and J 2 bases, with 13 bases left between them. Germline V gives CDR1 SGHAT, CDR2 FQNNGV. The CDR3 contains 15 residues. CDR3 in DNA: TGTGCCAGCAGCTTATTTACCAACCCTACCTACGAGCAGTACTTC. The encoded protein is CASSLFTNPTYEQYF.

This rearrangement joins TRBV7-9 to TRBJ2-1; maybe TRBD2 (6 bases). Between the trimmed V and J ends, which lost 5 bases and 1 base, there was a span of 12 bases. The CDR3 covers 15 residues. CDR1 is SEHNR and CDR2 is FQNEAQ in the germline V gene (reference sequence). The CDR3 DNA reads TGTGCCAGCAGCCTCCCAGGGAGGTCCTACAATGAGCAGTTCTTC. Protein product: CASSLPGRSYNEQFF.

The chain has TRBV7-2 and TRBJ2-3, with 11 nucleotides matching TRBD2. The CDR3 sequence is 15 residues long. Germline CDR1 is SGHTA and CDR2 is FQGNSA. The V and J ends lost 4 bases and 4 bases, in that order; junction bases with no gene match: 4. The CDR3 coding sequence is TGTGCCAGCAGCTCTACTAGCGGGAGTGCAGATACGCAGTATTTT. The encoded protein is CASSSTSGSADTQYF.

This chain links TRBV19 with TRBJ1-3, with unresolved D. The CDR3 spans 13 residues. Germline V CDR1 and CDR2: LNHDA, SQIVND (reference sequence). V was clipped by 1 base and J by 4 bases, with 5 bases between them. CDR3 sequence: CASSIGDGNTIYF. Written as DNA, the CDR3 is TGTGCCAGTAGTATAGGAGACGGAAACACCATATATTTT.

In the case of this clone: Other DNA sequences in the sample encode the same CDR3. V is TRBV6-6 and J is TRBJ2-7, with D perhaps TRBD2 (6 bases). Germline assignment: CDR1 MNHNY and CDR2 SVGAGI (reference sequence). The CDR3 runs to 13 residues. The V end lost 2 bases, the J end lost 2 bases, and 7 bases lay between the germline ends. CDR3 residues: CASSYRGTYEQYF. In DNA form, the CDR3 reads TGTGCCAGCAGTTACCGGGGGACCTACGAGCAGTACTTC.

This rearrangement joins TRBV20-1 to TRBJ2-3; D gene uncertain. Germline-derived CDR1 and CDR2 are DFQATT and SNEGSKA (reference sequence). The CDR3 is made up of 11 amino acids. V lost 6 bases and J lost 6, with 10 bases in between. CDR3 sequence (DNA): TGCAGTGCCACATGGCTTGATACGCAGTATTTT. Translated: CSATWLDTQYF.

Points on this clone: A much more abundant neighbour one base away suggests this may be a read error. V usage is TRBV5-1 and J usage is TRBJ2-1; 9 bases map to TRBD2. This CDR3 comprises 16 residues. Germline CDR1 is SGHRS and CDR2 is YFSETQ. CDR3 nucleotides: TGCGCCGGCAGCGGGGGGACTACACCCTCCTACAATGAGCAGTTCTTC. Translating it yields CAGSGGTTPSYNEQFF.

V and J are TRBV9 and TRBJ2-7; 10 nucleotides align to TRBD1. After removal of 7 bases from V and 5 bases from J, the junction contained 6 bases not matched to a gene. Germline CDR1 reads SGDLS; CDR2 reads YYNGEE. CDR3 length: 13 amino acids. CDR3 protein: CASGGTGAHEQYF. In nucleotides, the CDR3 is TGTGCCAGCGGGGGGACAGGGGCTCACGAGCAGTACTTC.

The V and J genes are TRBV7-9 and TRBJ2-1; D is ambiguous. This CDR3 has 13 amino acids. CDR1 SEHNR and CDR2 FQNEAQ come from the germline V gene (reference sequence). V shed 10 bases and J shed 8 bases, with 18 bases lying between them. CDR3: CATTPRQWDEQFF. The CDR3 DNA reads TGTGCCACCACGCCTCGTCAGTGGGATGAGCAGTTCTTC.